Listed here are 16 T cell receptor beta chains from one sample, sequenced in a study of blood T cells in healthy people across ages. A J-beta primer mix and a sample-barcoded 5' primer were used in a second PCR of about 7 to 12 cycles. One entry per CDR3 protein results from TCRdb running MiXCR on the 5' RACE reads. Of 600,000 or so distinct CDR3 sequences in the sample, about 21% were seen once. Sequencing was carried out using blood. The receptors here all came from a man in his sixties or seventies in good health.

V is TRBV4-3 and J is TRBJ1-1; 10 bases align to TRBD1. The CDR3 consists of 16 residues. J lost 3 bases, V lost 4 bases, and 8 bases had no gene match. Per the germline V gene, CDR1 is LGHNA and CDR2 is YSLEER. CDR3 residues: CASSPTGGSVDTEAFF. CDR3 sequence (DNA): TGCGCCAGCAGCCCGACAGGGGGCTCGGTGGACACTGAAGCTTTCTTT.

The V and J genes are TRBV10-3 and TRBJ2-5; 8 positions match TRBD2. Germline-derived CDR1 and CDR2 are ENHRY and SYGVKD. The CDR3 spans 15 residues. J gave up 7 bases and V 3 bases, and 10 bases lay outside the gene matches. CDR3 amino acids: CAISDKTSAQATQYF. Written as DNA, the CDR3 is TGTGCCATCAGTGACAAGACTAGCGCGCAGGCGACCCAGTACTTC.

On this clonotype: This may arise from a read error, as a much more abundant clone is one base away. The genes are TRBV24-1 and TRBJ2-7, with D unresolved. The CDR3 is made up of 12 amino acids. V was trimmed by 1 base and J by 3 bases, leaving 3 bases between them. Germline values: CDR1 KGHDR, CDR2 SFDVKD. The CDR3 nucleotides are TGTGCCACCAGTGATTTAGGCTACGAGCAGTACTTC. Protein: CATSDLGYEQYF.

This clonotype showed up just a few times. The chain recombines TRBV12-3 or TRBV12-4 with TRBJ1-1, with D possibly TRBD1 on 6 matching bases. The CDR3 has 16 residues. The V end lost 0 bases, the J end lost 1 base, and 12 bases lay between the germline ends. CDR3 loop: CASSLAIQGTNTEAFF. CDR3 DNA sequence: TGTGCCAGCAGTTTAGCTATACAGGGAACGAACACTGAAGCTTTCTTT.

The rearrangement uses TRBV12-3 or TRBV12-4 and TRBJ2-3; 10 bases align to TRBD2. This CDR3 has 16 amino acids. V trimming: 5 bases; J trimming: 0 bases; junction bases outside the gene matches: 5. The DNA of the CDR3 is TGTGCCAGCAGTAGGGATAGCGGGAGGAGCACAGATACGCAGTATTTT. Translated: CASSRDSGRSTDTQYF.

This clonotype was seen a handful of times. The V gene is TRBV2, the J gene TRBJ2-7, with a possible D match to TRBD1 (6 bases). The CDR3 contains 14 residues. Trimming took 11 bases from V and 7 from J, leaving 24 bases between them. Germline CDR1 SNHLY, CDR2 FYNNEI. Written as DNA, the CDR3 is TGTGCCGGCACCGGGACACAAAGATCCACTGAGCAGTACTTC. Amino acids: CAGTGTQRSTEQYF.

This clonotype has at least ten counts. The chain uses TRBV6-2 or TRBV6-3 and TRBJ2-7, with TRBD2 matching over 13 bases. J lost 2 bases, V lost 9 bases, and 4 bases had no gene match. This CDR3 is 14 amino acids long. Germline V CDR1 and CDR2: MNHEY, SVGEGT. CDR3 in DNA: TGTGCCAGTCGACTAGCGGGAGGTCCCTACGAGCAGTACTTC. It specifies CASRLAGGPYEQYF.

The V call is TRBV7-2, the J call TRBJ2-5; D possibly corresponds to TRBD1 (6 bases). The tail of the sequence fits TRBJ2-7 better, so the J call may be wrong. The CDR3 spans 13 residues. In germline, CDR1 is SGHTA, CDR2 FQGNSA. The CDR3 here is CASSSKIRGEQYF. Written as DNA, the CDR3 is TGTGCCAGCAGTTCTAAAATCAGGGGCGAGCAGTACTTC.

The V call is TRBV2, the J call TRBJ2-7; 15 bases fit TRBD2. The J segment lost 1 base and the V segment lost 8 bases, leaving 12 bases of the junction unmatched. The germline V gene has CDR1 SNHLY and CDR2 FYNNEI. This CDR3 contains 18 residues. CDR3 bases: TGTGCCAGCGGGGGGACTAGCGGGAGGCTAGCCTCTTCCTACGAGCAGTACTTC. It translates to CASGGTSGRLASSYEQYF. The whole variable domain, filled in from reference TRBV2 and TRBJ2-7, reads EPEVTQTPSHQVTQMGQEVILRCVPISNHLYFYWYRQILGQKVEFLVSFYNNEISEKSEIFDDQFSVERPDGSNFTLKIRSTKLEDSAMYFCASGGTSGRLASSYEQYFGPGTRLTVT.

The V gene is TRBV29-1, the J gene TRBJ1-1; D remains unclear. CDR3 length: 13 amino acids. The V and J ends lost 4 bases and 2 bases respectively, with 11 bases between them. Germline V lookup: CDR1 SQVTM, CDR2 ANQGSEA. Here the CDR3 reads CSVVSQSNTEAFF. The CDR3 nucleotides are TGCAGCGTTGTAAGTCAGAGTAACACTGAAGCTTTCTTT.

This clonotype was detected only a few times. The J gene is TRBJ2-1, the V gene TRBV4-1; TRBD2 aligns across 10 bases. Trimming took 0 bases from V and 9 from J; bases not matched to a gene: 8. There are 16 residues in the CDR3. The germline gives CDR1 MGHRA, CDR2 YSYEKL. CDR3 amino acids: CASSQEWLAGDGEQFF. CDR3 nucleotides: TGCGCCAGCAGCCAAGAGTGGCTAGCGGGAGACGGTGAGCAGTTCTTC.

This chain joins TRBV20-1 and TRBJ1-5, with 10 nucleotides matching TRBD1. There are 13 residues in the CDR3. Germline trimming cut 6 bases from V and 7 bases from J; bases unmatched to any gene: 6. Per the germline V gene, CDR1 is DFQATT and CDR2 is SNEGSKA (reference sequence). The DNA for the CDR3 is TGCAGTGCCTGGACAGGGGGTGGACAGCCCCAGCATTTT. The encoded protein is CSAWTGGGQPQHF.

This chain connects TRBV20-1 to TRBJ1-1; D gene unclear. The V and J ends lost 1 base and 0 bases respectively, with 9 bases between them. The CDR3 has 14 amino acids. In germline, CDR1 is DFQATT, CDR2 SNEGSKA (reference sequence). CDR3 residues: CSARVDSMNTEAFF. The DNA for the CDR3 is TGCAGTGCTAGAGTTGACTCTATGAACACTGAAGCTTTCTTT.

This clonotype has only a few counts. The chain uses TRBV9 and TRBJ2-5; no clear D. Germline values: CDR1 SGDLS, CDR2 YYNGEE. The CDR3 has 13 residues. Trimming removed 4 bases from V and 4 bases from J, with 11 bases in between. The CDR3 DNA is TGTGCCAGCAGCCCCCGGGCGAGAGAGACCCAGTACTTC. Translating gives CASSPRARETQYF.

This clonotype was observed a handful of times. This sequence joins TRBV15 and TRBJ1-5; D is ambiguous. Germline-derived CDR1 and CDR2 are LNHNV and YYDKDF (reference sequence). V lost 0 bases and J 0 bases, leaving 9 bases between the germline ends. CDR3 length: 16 residues. The DNA of the CDR3 is TGTGCCACCAGCAGAGATATTGGCTATAGCAATCAGCCCCAGCATTTT. This codes for CATSRDIGYSNQPQHF.

This clonotype was seen just once. With a much larger clone just one base away, this may be a read error. This sequence joins TRBV20-1 and TRBJ2-7, with D hard to call. This CDR3 has 12 amino acids. CDR1 and CDR2 (germline): DFQATT, SNEGSKA (reference sequence). V was shortened by 1 base and J by 5 bases, with 9 bases between the two germline ends. The CDR3 coding sequence is TGCAGTGCTAGAGGCGAGAACCACGAGCAGTACTTC. It is translated as CSARGENHEQYF.